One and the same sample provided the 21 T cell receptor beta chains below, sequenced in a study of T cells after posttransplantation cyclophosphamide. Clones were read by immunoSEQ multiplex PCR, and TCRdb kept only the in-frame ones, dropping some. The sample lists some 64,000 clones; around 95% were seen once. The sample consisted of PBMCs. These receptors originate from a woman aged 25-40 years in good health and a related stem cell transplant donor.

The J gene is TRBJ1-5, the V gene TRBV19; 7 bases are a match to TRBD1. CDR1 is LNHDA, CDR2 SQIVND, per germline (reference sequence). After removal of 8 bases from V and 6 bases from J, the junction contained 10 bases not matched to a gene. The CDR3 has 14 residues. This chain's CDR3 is CASGRIQGTQPQHF. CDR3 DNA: TGTGCCAGTGGGCGAATACAGGGGACTCAGCCCCAGCATTTT.

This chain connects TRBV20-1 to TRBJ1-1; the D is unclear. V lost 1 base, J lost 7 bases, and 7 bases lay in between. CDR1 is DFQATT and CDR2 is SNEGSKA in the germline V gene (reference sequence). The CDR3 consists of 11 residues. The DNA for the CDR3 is TGCAGTGCTAGAGTCCAAGTTGAAGCTTTCTTT. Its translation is CSARVQVEAFF.

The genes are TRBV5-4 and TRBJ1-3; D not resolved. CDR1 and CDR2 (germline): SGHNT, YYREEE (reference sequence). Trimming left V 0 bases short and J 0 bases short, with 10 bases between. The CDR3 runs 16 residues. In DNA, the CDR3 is TGTGCCAGCAGCTTGGCCCTATCGAACTCTGGAAACACCATATATTTT. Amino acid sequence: CASSLALSNSGNTIYF.

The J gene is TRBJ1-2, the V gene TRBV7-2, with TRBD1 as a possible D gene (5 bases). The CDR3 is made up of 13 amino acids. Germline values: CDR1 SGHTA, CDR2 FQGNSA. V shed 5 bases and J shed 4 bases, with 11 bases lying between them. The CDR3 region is CASSPEGFYGYTF. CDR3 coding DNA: TGTGCCAGCAGCCCAGAGGGGTTCTATGGCTACACCTTC.

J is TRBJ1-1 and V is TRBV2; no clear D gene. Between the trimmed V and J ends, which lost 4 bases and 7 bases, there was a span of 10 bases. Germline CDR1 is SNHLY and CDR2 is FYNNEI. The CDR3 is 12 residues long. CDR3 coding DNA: TGTGCCAGCAGTGTGGTGAGGCTTGAAGCTTTCTTT. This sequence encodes CASSVVRLEAFF.

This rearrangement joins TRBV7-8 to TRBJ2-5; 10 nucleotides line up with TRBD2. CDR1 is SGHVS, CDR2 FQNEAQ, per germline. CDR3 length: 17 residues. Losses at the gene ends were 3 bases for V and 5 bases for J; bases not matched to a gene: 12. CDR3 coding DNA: TGTGCCAGCAGCTTTGAGCGGGGGGGACTACCGGCGGAGACCCAGTACTTC. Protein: CASSFERGGLPAETQYF.

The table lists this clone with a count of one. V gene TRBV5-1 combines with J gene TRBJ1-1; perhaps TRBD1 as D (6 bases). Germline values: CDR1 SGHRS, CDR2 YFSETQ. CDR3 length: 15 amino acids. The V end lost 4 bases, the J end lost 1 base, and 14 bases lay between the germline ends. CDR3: CASSDTTGRNTEAFF. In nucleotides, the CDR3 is TGCGCCAGCAGCGACACTACAGGGAGGAACACTGAAGCTTTCTTT.

DNA for the CDR3: TGTGCCAGCTCCGGGACAGGGAGCACTTGGAGCAATCAGCCCCAGCATTTT. It encodes CASSGTGSTWSNQPQHF. This chain joins TRBV2 and TRBJ1-5, with 9 bases aligning to TRBD1. This CDR3 is 17 amino acids long. The trim removed 8 bases at V and 1 base at J, leaving 12 bases unmatched. Germline V gives CDR1 SNHLY, CDR2 FYNNEI.

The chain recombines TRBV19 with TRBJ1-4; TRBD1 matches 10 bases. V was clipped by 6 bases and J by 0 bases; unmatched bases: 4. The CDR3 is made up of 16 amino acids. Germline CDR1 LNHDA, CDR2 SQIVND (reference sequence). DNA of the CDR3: TGTGCCAGTAGCCCCGGGACAGGGGCAACTAATGAAAAACTGTTTTTT. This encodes CASSPGTGATNEKLFF.

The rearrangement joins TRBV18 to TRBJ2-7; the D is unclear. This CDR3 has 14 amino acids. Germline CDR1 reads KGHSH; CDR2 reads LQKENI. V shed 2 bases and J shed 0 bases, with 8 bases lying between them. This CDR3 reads CASSPTLSSYEQYF. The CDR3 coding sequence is TGTGCCAGCTCACCAACGCTGAGCTCCTACGAGCAGTACTTC.

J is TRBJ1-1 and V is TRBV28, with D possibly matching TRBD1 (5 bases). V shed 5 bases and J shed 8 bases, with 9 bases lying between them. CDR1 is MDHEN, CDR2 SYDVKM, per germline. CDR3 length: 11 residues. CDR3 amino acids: CASSGDGEAFF. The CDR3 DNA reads TGTGCCAGCAGTGGGGACGGAGAAGCTTTCTTT.

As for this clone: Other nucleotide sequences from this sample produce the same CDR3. CDR3 DNA sequence: TGTGCCAGCAGCGTGACAGGGAACACTGAAGCTTTCTTT. This gives the protein CASSVTGNTEAFF. The V call is TRBV9, the J call TRBJ1-1, with TRBD1 as a possible D gene (6 bases). Trimming removed 2 bases from V and 1 base from J, with 6 bases in between. The CDR3 loop spans 13 amino acids. Per the germline V gene, CDR1 is SGDLS and CDR2 is YYNGEE.

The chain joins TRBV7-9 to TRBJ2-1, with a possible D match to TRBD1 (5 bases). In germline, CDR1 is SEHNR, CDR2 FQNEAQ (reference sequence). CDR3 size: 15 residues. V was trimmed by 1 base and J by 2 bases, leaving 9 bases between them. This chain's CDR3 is CASSLGQGAYNEQFF. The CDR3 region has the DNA TGTGCCAGCAGCTTAGGGCAGGGCGCCTACAATGAGCAGTTCTTC.

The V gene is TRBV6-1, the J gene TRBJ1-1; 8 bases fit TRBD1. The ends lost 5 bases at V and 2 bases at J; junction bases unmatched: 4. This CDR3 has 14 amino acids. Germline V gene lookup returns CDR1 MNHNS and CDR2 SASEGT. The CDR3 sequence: CASSTTGANTEAFF. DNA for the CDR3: TGTGCCAGCAGTACGACAGGGGCTAACACTGAAGCTTTCTTT.

The CDR3 DNA reads as TGTGCCAGCAGTTATTCTGGAATGGAGGGCTACACCTTC. Amino acid sequence: CASSYSGMEGYTF. The chain employs TRBV6-6 and TRBJ1-2, with no clear D. The CDR3 totals 13 residues. With 3 bases removed from V and 8 bases from J, the gap between germline ends came to 13 bases. The germline gives CDR1 MNHNY, CDR2 SVGAGI (reference sequence).

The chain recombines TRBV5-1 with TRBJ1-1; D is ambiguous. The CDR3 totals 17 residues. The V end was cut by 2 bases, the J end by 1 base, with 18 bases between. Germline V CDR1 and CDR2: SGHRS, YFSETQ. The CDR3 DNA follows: TGCGCCAGCAGCTTAAGGGCGGGGAACGTTGGGAACACTGAAGCTTTCTTT. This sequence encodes CASSLRAGNVGNTEAFF.

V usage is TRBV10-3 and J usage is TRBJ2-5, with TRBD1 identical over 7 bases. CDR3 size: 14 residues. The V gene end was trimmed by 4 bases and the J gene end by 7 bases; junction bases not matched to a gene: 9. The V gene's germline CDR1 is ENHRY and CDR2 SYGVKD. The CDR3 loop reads CAISGGRTGLTQYF. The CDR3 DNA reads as TGTGCCATCAGTGGGGGTCGGACAGGATTGACCCAGTACTTC.

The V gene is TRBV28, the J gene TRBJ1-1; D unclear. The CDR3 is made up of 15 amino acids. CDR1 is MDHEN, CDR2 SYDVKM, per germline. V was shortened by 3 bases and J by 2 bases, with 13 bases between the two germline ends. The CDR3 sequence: CASSFYPGPNTEAFF. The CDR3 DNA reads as TGTGCCAGCAGTTTCTATCCCGGGCCCAACACTGAAGCTTTCTTT.

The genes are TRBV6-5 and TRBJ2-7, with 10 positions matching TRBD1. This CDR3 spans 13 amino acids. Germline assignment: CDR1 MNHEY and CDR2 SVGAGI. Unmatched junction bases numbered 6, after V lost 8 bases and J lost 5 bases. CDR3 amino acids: CASAGDRGHEQYF. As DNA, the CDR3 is TGTGCCAGCGCGGGGGACAGGGGCCACGAGCAGTACTTC.

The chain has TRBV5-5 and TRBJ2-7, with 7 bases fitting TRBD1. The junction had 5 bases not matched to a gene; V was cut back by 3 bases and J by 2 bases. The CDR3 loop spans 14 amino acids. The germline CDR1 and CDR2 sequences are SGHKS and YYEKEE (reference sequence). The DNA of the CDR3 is TGTGCCAGCAGCTACTGGACAGGTCCCTACGAGCAGTACTTC. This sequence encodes CASSYWTGPYEQYF. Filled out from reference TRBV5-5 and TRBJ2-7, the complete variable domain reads DAGVTQSPTHLIKTRGQQVTLRCSPISGHKSVSWYQQVLGQGPQFIFQYYEKEERGRGNFPDRFSARQFPNYSSELNVNALLLGDSALYLCASSYWTGPYEQYFGPGTRLTVT.

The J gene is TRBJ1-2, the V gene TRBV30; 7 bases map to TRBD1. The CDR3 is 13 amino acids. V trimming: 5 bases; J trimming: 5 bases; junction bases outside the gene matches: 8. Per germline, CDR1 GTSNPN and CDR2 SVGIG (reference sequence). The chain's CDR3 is CAWETGSNYGYTF. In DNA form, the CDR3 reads TGTGCCTGGGAGACAGGGAGTAATTATGGCTACACCTTC.